The 3 T cell receptor beta chains below all came from one sample that was sequenced in a study of blood T cell repertoires in COVID-19 (TCRdb year 2020). The receptor library was made with the immunoSEQ multiplex PCR assay. TCRdb obtained this table from immuneACCESS and retained in-frame rearrangements with V and J assigned. These tables miss some clones; where compared with another copy, unresolved V genes account for less than half of the shortfall, and the remainder is unexplained. The sample table contains a few hundred thousand clones; only one count was recorded for 80% to 90% of them. Around 9.6% of the sample is in the top ten clones. The sample consisted of peripheral blood. The receptors originated from a woman aged 65 to 85 with COVID-19, enrolled during active disease.

This CDR3 reads CASSPILVGGANVLTF. In DNA form, the CDR3 reads TGTGCCAGCAGCCCGATCCTCGTTGGCGGGGCCAACGTCCTGACTTTC. V and J are TRBV28 and TRBJ2-6, with D uncertain. CDR3 size: 16 residues. V was clipped by 6 bases and J by 4 bases, with 16 bases between them. Germline CDR1 reads MDHEN; CDR2 reads SYDVKM. Based on the CDR3 plus reference TRBV28 and TRBJ2-6, the full variable domain is DVKVTQSSRYLVKRTGEKVFLECVQDMDHENMFWYRQDPGLGLRLIYFSYDVKMKEKGDIPEGYSVSREKKERFSLILESASTNQTSMYLCASSPILVGGANVLTFGAGSRLTVL.

Written as DNA, the CDR3 is TGTGCCACCAGTGATCACGGGACAGACTACGAGCAGTACTTC. Translated: CATSDHGTDYEQYF. This chain connects TRBV24-1 to TRBJ2-7, with 7 bases fitting TRBD1. The CDR3 runs to 14 residues. Per the germline V gene, CDR1 is KGHDR and CDR2 is SFDVKD. J was trimmed by 3 bases and V by 3 bases; bases with no gene match: 4.

The rearrangement uses TRBV14 and TRBJ1-3, with 7 positions matching TRBD1. Trimming took 0 bases from V and 0 from J; bases not matched to a gene: 8. In germline, CDR1 is SGHDN, CDR2 FVKESK. The CDR3 sequence is 18 residues long. DNA of the CDR3: TGTGCCAGCAGCCAAGATCCCCGACAGGGACGCTCTGGAAACACCATATATTTT. Its protein is CASSQDPRQGRSGNTIYF.